This entry lists 27 T cell receptor beta chains sequenced from one sample in a study of siplizumab effects on memory and regulatory T cells (dated by TCRdb to the late 2010s). The library relied on the immunoSEQ multiplex PCR assay. Here the immuneACCESS table is served through TCRdb, limited to in-frame sequences with V and J called. Missing clones are a known gap in these copies; in checked studies unresolved V genes cover under half, and the rest lacks a known reason. This sample is represented by over 35,000 clones; 70% to 90% of them were singletons. Less than 0.25% of the sample rests with the top ten. The specimen sequenced was naive CD4+ T cells sorted from blood. The intended sense of this specimen's cell subset or site label: unstimulated naive T cells. The source of these receptors is a human donor in good health.

This chain connects TRBV6-5 to TRBJ1-5; D may be TRBD1 (6 bases). The germline V gene has CDR1 MNHEY and CDR2 SVGAGI. CDR3 length: 15 residues. The V end was cut by 10 bases, the J end by 2 bases, with 18 bases between. CDR3 protein: CATAQGSGGNQPQHF. CDR3 DNA sequence: TGTGCCACCGCGCAGGGGTCGGGGGGCAATCAGCCCCAGCATTTT.

The chain employs TRBV7-8 and TRBJ2-1; 11 positions agree with TRBD2. The CDR3 length is 17 residues. Germline trimming cut 1 base from V and 6 bases from J; bases unmatched to any gene: 8. From germline, CDR1 is SGHVS and CDR2 FQNEAQ. The chain's CDR3 is CASSLGTSGGWSNEQFF. CDR3 sequence (DNA): TGTGCCAGCAGCTTAGGTACTAGCGGGGGTTGGAGCAATGAGCAGTTCTTC.

The CDR3 coding sequence is TGTGCCAGCAGCGTAGCTACCGGGACACGCCATTACAATGAGCAGTTCTTC. This encodes CASSVATGTRHYNEQFF. V gene TRBV9 combines with J gene TRBJ2-1, with a weak D call TRBD1 (6 bases). The CDR3 length is 17 residues. Deletions cut 0 bases from V and 4 bases from J, with 17 bases between. The germline gives CDR1 SGDLS, CDR2 YYNGEE.

This chain joins TRBV19 and TRBJ2-3; perhaps TRBD1 as D (5 bases). Germline CDR1 reads LNHDA; CDR2 reads SQIVND (reference sequence). The V end lost 3 bases, the J end lost 2 bases, and 6 bases lay between the germline ends. The CDR3 is 13 amino acids. The DNA for the CDR3 is TGTGCCAGTAGTATTGGGGCCACAGATACGCAGTATTTT. This codes for CASSIGATDTQYF.

The chain combines TRBV25-1 with TRBJ2-1; D not resolved. Germline V lookup: CDR1 MGHDK, CDR2 SYGVNS. There are 14 residues in the CDR3. With 3 bases removed from V and 0 bases from J, the gap between germline ends came to 6 bases. The CDR3 bases are TGTGCCAGCAGTGACAGGAGCTCCTACAATGAGCAGTTCTTC. Its protein product is CASSDRSSYNEQFF. The variable domain in full, completed from reference TRBV25-1 and TRBJ2-1, reads EADIYQTPRYLVIGTGKKITLECSQTMGHDKMYWYQQDPGMELHLIHYSYGVNSTEKGDLSSESTVSRIRTEHFPLTLESARPSHTSQYLCASSDRSSYNEQFFGPGTRLTVL.

This chain uses TRBV27 with TRBJ2-7; D is uncertain. The CDR3 sequence is 11 residues long. The ends were cut back, 4 bases at V and 4 bases at J, with 5 bases in the middle. CDR1 is MNHEY and CDR2 is SMNVEV in the germline V gene (reference sequence). The CDR3 sequence: CASSYGYEQYF. The CDR3 DNA follows: TGTGCCAGCAGTTACGGGTACGAGCAGTACTTC.

The chain employs TRBV4-2 and TRBJ1-6, with D perhaps matching TRBD1 (5 bases). The CDR3 extends over 17 amino acids. Germline V CDR1 and CDR2: LGHNA, YNFKEQ. The V end lost 1 base, the J end lost 8 bases, and 18 bases lay between the germline ends. DNA for the CDR3: TGTGCCAGCAGCCAAGGGGGATCGCGGACATTCCATTCACCCCTCCACTTT. Translation gives CASSQGGSRTFHSPLHF.

This chain uses TRBV7-9 with TRBJ1-5; D remains unclear. Trimming stripped 4 bases from V and 2 bases from J, with 15 bases between. Germline CDR1 reads SEHNR; CDR2 reads FQNEAQ (reference sequence). This CDR3 has 16 amino acids. CDR3 residues: CASSSQRVSGNQPQHF. The CDR3 nucleotides read TGTGCCAGCAGCTCGCAACGAGTCTCAGGCAATCAGCCCCAGCATTTT.

This clone occurred once. The chain couples TRBV12-5 to TRBJ1-1; D not certain. V lost 0 bases, J lost 0 bases, and 23 bases lay in between. The V gene's germline CDR1 is LGHNT and CDR2 FRNRAP. The CDR3 runs 20 residues. CDR3 sequence: CASGLVAGLTFRGMNTEAFF. In DNA form, the CDR3 reads TGTGCTAGTGGTTTGGTAGCAGGACTTACCTTCCGAGGCATGAACACTGAAGCTTTCTTT.

In the case of this clone: This specimen includes other DNA sequences encoding the same CDR3. The J gene is TRBJ2-7, the V gene TRBV6-5; D gene unclear. The CDR3 covers 13 residues. The V gene lost 0 bases and the J gene lost 3 bases, with 6 bases spanning the gap. CDR1 is MNHEY, CDR2 SVGAGI, per germline. CDR3 region: CASSYSGSYEQYF. CDR3 bases: TGTGCCAGCAGTTACTCGGGCAGCTACGAGCAGTACTTC.

The J gene is TRBJ2-5, the V gene TRBV2, with a tentative D call TRBD2 (6 bases). The J call is doubtful: the DNA matches TRBJ2-7 better. Germline V gene lookup returns CDR1 SNHLY and CDR2 FYNNEI. CDR3 length equals 15 residues. The CDR3 spells CASSEARGDHYEQYF. In nucleotides, the CDR3 is TGTGCCAGCAGTGAAGCGCGGGGCGATCACTACGAGCAGTACTTC.

The rearrangement joins TRBV4-1 to TRBJ1-6; weak D call: TRBD1 (5 bases). V was pared by 0 bases and J by 4 bases, with 13 bases between. The germline V gene has CDR1 MGHRA and CDR2 YSYEKL. The CDR3 covers 17 residues. This chain's CDR3 is CASSQEPRGRYNSPLHF. Here the CDR3 DNA reads TGCGCCAGCAGCCAAGAACCGCGGGGCCGTTATAATTCACCCCTCCACTTT.

J is TRBJ2-1 and V is TRBV6-1; 11 positions match TRBD2. With V trimmed by 3 bases and J by 6 bases, 13 bases remained unmatched. Germline V gene data show CDR1 as MNHNS and CDR2 as SASEGT. The CDR3 length is 18 residues. The DNA for the CDR3 is TGTGCCAGCAGTGACCCGGGACTAGCGGCTTTCTCGGGCAATGAGCAGTTCTTC. This encodes CASSDPGLAAFSGNEQFF.

Regarding this clone: Within the sample, other DNA sequences also encode this same CDR3. The genes are TRBV18 and TRBJ2-3, with D tentatively TRBD2 (6 bases). Trimming pared 6 bases from V and 0 bases from J, leaving 13 bases between. From germline, CDR1 is KGHSH and CDR2 LQKENI. The CDR3 contains 15 residues. Here the CDR3 DNA reads TGTGCCAGCTCGCGGGCGGGGCTTAGCACAGATACGCAGTATTTT. This codes for CASSRAGLSTDTQYF.

This clone has only one observation. The chain couples TRBV18 to TRBJ2-2; 8 nucleotides align to TRBD1. The J segment lost 1 base and the V segment lost 3 bases, leaving 7 bases of the junction unmatched. The CDR3 is made up of 17 amino acids. From germline, CDR1 is KGHSH and CDR2 LQKENI. In DNA, the CDR3 is TGTGCCAGCTCACCCACCCAACAGGGGGGGAACACCGGGGAGCTGTTTTTT. Protein product: CASSPTQQGGNTGELFF.

V is TRBV5-1 and J is TRBJ1-5; 7 bases line up with TRBD1. V was pared by 2 bases and J by 2 bases, with 4 bases of the junction left unmatched. This CDR3 has 15 amino acids. Germline V CDR1 and CDR2: SGHRS, YFSETQ. CDR3 nucleotide sequence: TGCGCCAGCAGCTTAGGGGGCTGGGGCAATCAGCCCCAGCATTTT. This translates into CASSLGGWGNQPQHF.

The chain uses TRBV5-6 and TRBJ2-5, with 7 positions matching TRBD2. Germline CDR1 SGHDT, CDR2 YYEEEE. The J segment lost 1 base and the V segment lost 2 bases, leaving 2 bases of the junction unmatched. CDR3 size: 14 residues. This chain's CDR3 is CASSFRTSQETQYF. The DNA of the CDR3 is TGTGCCAGCAGCTTTCGGACTAGCCAAGAGACCCAGTACTTC.

The chain employs TRBV2 and TRBJ1-1, with TRBD1 matching 8 bases. The J segment lost 9 bases and the V segment lost 3 bases, leaving 6 bases of the junction unmatched. The germline V gene has CDR1 SNHLY and CDR2 FYNNEI. The CDR3 has 13 residues. The CDR3, as DNA: TGTGCCAGCAGTGACTCTTGGACAGGGAAAGCTTTCTTT. This codes for CASSDSWTGKAFF.

This chain uses TRBV9 with TRBJ2-7; D not resolved. V shed 0 bases and J shed 2 bases, with 9 bases lying between them. From germline, CDR1 is SGDLS and CDR2 YYNGEE. The CDR3 is 14 amino acids. The CDR3 sequence: CASSVDPAPYEQYF. The CDR3 nucleotides are TGTGCCAGCAGCGTAGACCCTGCCCCCTACGAGCAGTACTTC. Combining the CDR3 with reference TRBV9 and TRBJ2-7 gives the whole variable domain DSGVTQTPKHLITATGQRVTLRCSPRSGDLSVYWYQQSLDQGLQFLIQYYNGEERAKGNILERFSAQQFPDLHSELNLSSLELGDSALYFCASSVDPAPYEQYFGPGTRLTVT.

The CDR3 bases are TGTGCCAGCTTGACAGGGACCTACGAGCAGTACTTC. Protein sequence: CASLTGTYEQYF. V and J are TRBV2 and TRBJ2-7; 7 positions agree with TRBD1. Trimming at V came to 8 bases and at J to 2 bases, leaving 3 bases not matched to a gene. CDR1 SNHLY and CDR2 FYNNEI come from the germline V gene. This CDR3 has 12 amino acids.

V usage is TRBV6-5 and J usage is TRBJ1-2; no clear D. CDR3 size: 14 residues. Germline V lookup: CDR1 MNHEY, CDR2 SVGAGI. V was trimmed by 10 bases and J by 2 bases, leaving 17 bases between them. CDR3 bases: TGTGCCACCACGCGGGCAGGCTTAAACTATGGCTACACCTTC. This translates into CATTRAGLNYGYTF.

This chain connects TRBV11-2 to TRBJ2-7, with 11 bases aligning to TRBD2. Trimming removed 1 base from V and 3 bases from J; junction bases left unmatched: 2. The CDR3 contains 15 residues. CDR1 and CDR2 from the germline V gene are SGHAT and FQNNGV. CDR3 in DNA: TGTGCCAGCAGCTTAGGGACTAGCGGGTACTACGAGCAGTACTTC. Protein: CASSLGTSGYYEQYF.

The chain recombines TRBV15 with TRBJ1-5, with D unclear. Trimming stripped 0 bases from V and 8 bases from J, with 14 bases between. The CDR3 runs to 15 residues. Germline V CDR1 and CDR2: LNHNV, YYDKDF (reference sequence). CDR3 in amino acids: CATSRDGSAVEPQHF. As DNA, the CDR3 is TGTGCCACCAGCAGAGATGGTTCAGCCGTGGAGCCCCAGCATTTT.

V and J are TRBV5-6 and TRBJ2-2, with 8 bases that match TRBD1. Germline V lookup: CDR1 SGHDT, CDR2 YYEEEE. This CDR3 has 13 amino acids. V gave up 4 bases and J gave up 15 bases; unmatched junction bases: 11. The CDR3 region has the DNA TGTGCCAGCAGCCGGCTCAGGACAGGGCAGGTGTTTTTT. Protein sequence: CASSRLRTGQVFF.

The V and J genes are TRBV6-5 and TRBJ1-2; TRBD1 matches 7 bases. This CDR3 has 15 amino acids. The junction had 10 bases not matched to a gene; V was cut back by 5 bases and J by 4 bases. Looked up from germline, CDR1 is MNHEY and CDR2 is SVGAGI. The chain's CDR3 is CASSIRGRGTYGYTF. CDR3 coding DNA: TGTGCCAGCAGTATAAGGGGGCGCGGTACCTATGGCTACACCTTC.

The V gene is TRBV14, the J gene TRBJ1-3; TRBD1 aligns across 9 bases. J was trimmed by 4 bases and V by 7 bases; bases with no gene match: 5. CDR3 length equals 14 residues. Per germline, CDR1 SGHDN and CDR2 FVKESK. The chain's CDR3 is CASNNRGQGNTIYF. The CDR3 DNA reads TGTGCCAGCAACAACAGGGGGCAAGGAAACACCATATATTTT.

The V call is TRBV27, the J call TRBJ1-4; no clear D. The V gene's germline CDR1 is MNHEY and CDR2 SMNVEV (reference sequence). This CDR3 comprises 14 residues. V was trimmed by 6 bases and J by 0 bases, leaving 8 bases between them. The CDR3 protein is CASRGAATNEKLFF. The CDR3 bases are TGTGCCAGCAGAGGAGCAGCAACTAATGAAAAACTGTTTTTT.